What follows is one TCR beta chain and its context. The antigen remains undetermined. This specimen comes from a study of cytomegalovirus exposure and HLA in healthy donors. General study results and limits: Later analysis placed DRB1 highest and HLA-C lowest in TCR association rates, which differed by HLA locus. Highly shared variants forming one cluster were likely a sequencing artifact.

Each donor's status was that of a healthy bone marrow donor. Donors counted as nominally healthy when sampled, yet unrecorded immune exposures were likely. The CDR3 length is 14 residues. V was clipped by 7 bases and J by 4 bases, with 16 bases between them. Per the germline V gene, CDR1 is MNHNY and CDR2 is SVGAGI (reference sequence). PCR primers comprised 60 Vbeta and 13 Jbeta primers. Clones were sequenced by immunoSEQ multiplex PCR, and TCRdb holds only the in-frame ones, with some missing. The profile covers about 160,000 clones, with approximately 77% appearing a single time and roughly 3.7% taken by the ten largest.

The sample was PBMCs. The chain carries TRBV6-6 and TRBJ1-2, with D possibly being TRBD1 (5 bases). The clonotype comes from a man aged 30 to 39 in good health and CMV-seropositive. CDR3 sequence: CASTDQGYVYGYTF. The CDR3 nucleotides read TGTGCCAGCACCGATCAGGGATATGTCTATGGCTACACCTTC.